This TCR beta chain was sequenced in a study of T cells in Graves' hyperthyroidism and ophthalmopathy. Stable Graves' hyperthyroidism denoted no ophthalmopathy progression over 18 months. From RNA transcripts, TCR beta CDR3 regions were amplified. TCR CDR3 underwent first-round RT-PCR with the HTBI primer set. TCRdb re-analysed the multiplex PCR reads in MiXCR, keeping a single row per CDR3 protein. The data show about 500,000 distinct CDR3 sequences, over 15% seen once. This TCR came from a woman aged 18 to 35 with Graves' hyperthyroidism. Material: blood.

CDR3 in amino acids: CASSYPPQGGTGELFF. In nucleotides, the CDR3 is TGTGCCAGCAGTTACCCCCCTCAGGGGGGGACCGGGGAGCTGTTTTTT. The chain combines TRBV6-6 with TRBJ2-2; D may match TRBD1 or TRBD2 (7 bases each). Germline V lookup: CDR1 MNHNY, CDR2 SVGAGI (reference sequence). The CDR3 totals 16 residues. Trimming took off 2 bases at V and 5 bases at J, with 15 bases between the two ends.